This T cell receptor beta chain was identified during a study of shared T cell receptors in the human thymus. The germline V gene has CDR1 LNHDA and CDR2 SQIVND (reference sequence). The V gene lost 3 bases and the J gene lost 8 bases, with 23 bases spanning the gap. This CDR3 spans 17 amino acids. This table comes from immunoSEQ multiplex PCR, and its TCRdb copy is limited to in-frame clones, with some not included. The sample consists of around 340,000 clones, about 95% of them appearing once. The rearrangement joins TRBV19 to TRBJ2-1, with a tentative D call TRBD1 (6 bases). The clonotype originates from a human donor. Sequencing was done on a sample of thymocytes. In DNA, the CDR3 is TGTGCCAGTAGTATTTTAGAAGGGGGTGGGGGTCGGGATGAGCAGTTCTTC. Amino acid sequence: CASSILEGGGGRDEQFF. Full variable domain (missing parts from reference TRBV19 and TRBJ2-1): DGGITQSPKYLFRKEGQNVTLSCEQNLNHDAMYWYRQDPGQGLRLIYYSQIVNDFQKGDIAEGYSVSREKKESFPLTVTSAQKNPTAFYLCASSILEGGGGRDEQFFGPGTRLTVL.